Shown below are 13 T cell receptor beta chains from a single sample sequenced in a study of blood T cells in healthy people across ages. The authors ran a second PCR of about 6 to 12 cycles using a sample-barcoded 5' primer and a J-beta primer mix. Using its own MiXCR run on the 5' RACE reads, TCRdb lists one record per CDR3 protein. Among roughly 800,000 distinct CDR3 sequences listed, 58% were seen once. Sequenced: blood. These receptors all come from a man younger than 40 in good health.

The chain recombines TRBV4-1 with TRBJ2-1; D might be TRBD1 (6 bases). V was shortened by 8 bases and J by 3 bases, with 14 bases between the two germline ends. The V gene's germline CDR1 is MGHRA and CDR2 YSYEKL. The CDR3 runs to 14 residues. The CDR3 coding sequence is TGCGCCAGCCTCTACAGGGCCTACTACAATGAGCAGTTCTTC. Protein sequence: CASLYRAYYNEQFF.

This clonotype was observed a few times. The chain has TRBV3-1 and TRBJ2-5; no clear D. Germline CDR1 reads LGHDT; CDR2 reads YNNKEL (reference sequence). The V end was cut by 0 bases, the J end by 0 bases, with 8 bases between. The CDR3 runs 15 residues. The CDR3 DNA reads TGTGCCAGCAGCCAAGATAAATGGGACCAAGAGACCCAGTACTTC. Residues: CASSQDKWDQETQYF.

V gene TRBV6-5 combines with J gene TRBJ2-1; unclear D gene. The CDR3 is made up of 11 amino acids. CDR1 and CDR2 from the germline V gene are MNHEY and SVGAGI. V shed 8 bases and J shed 5 bases, with 7 bases lying between them. CDR3 loop: CASRWNNEQFF. For the CDR3, the DNA is TGTGCCAGCCGTTGGAACAATGAGCAGTTCTTC.

The chain links TRBV29-1 to TRBJ2-1; TRBD2 matches at 7 bases. J gave up 5 bases and V 8 bases, and 15 bases lay outside the gene matches. Germline CDR1 and CDR2: SQVTM and ANQGSEA. CDR3 length equals 15 residues. CDR3 nucleotides: TGCAGCTCCCGACGTGGGGGTGCGGGAGACAATGAGCAGTTCTTC. The encoded protein is CSSRRGGAGDNEQFF.

CDR3 DNA sequence: TGCAGTGCTAGGATAGCGGGAGTGGCAGAGACCCAGTACTTC. Translating it yields CSARIAGVAETQYF. This rearrangement joins TRBV20-1 to TRBJ2-5; 9 bases align to TRBD2. The CDR3 is 14 amino acids. Germline lookup yields CDR1 DFQATT and CDR2 SNEGSKA (reference sequence). V gave up 3 bases and J gave up 4 bases; unmatched junction bases: 6.

With regard to this clonotype: Being one base from a much bigger clone, this may be a read error. V and J are TRBV29-1 and TRBJ2-6, with a tentative D call TRBD1 (7 bases). Germline CDR1 reads SQVTM; CDR2 reads ANQGSEA. V lost 4 bases to trimming and J lost 1 base, with 11 bases between them. The CDR3 runs to 15 residues. The CDR3 here is CSVARGVSGANVLTF. Here the CDR3 DNA reads TGCAGCGTTGCCAGGGGGGTGTCTGGGGCCAACGTCCTGACTTTC. Variable domain in full (rest from reference TRBV29-1 and TRBJ2-6): SAVISQKPSRDICQRGTSLTIQCQVDSQVTMMFWYRQQPGQSLTLIATANQGSEATYESGFVIDKFPISRPNLTFSTLTVSNMSPEDSSIYLCSVARGVSGANVLTFGAGSRLTVL.

The V and J genes are TRBV12-3 or TRBV12-4 and TRBJ2-7; D remains ambiguous. V lost 3 bases to trimming and J lost 1 base, with 10 bases between them. This CDR3 is built from 14 residues. CDR3 nucleotide sequence: TGTGCCAGCAGTTTTAACGATCTTTCCTACGAGCAGTACTTC. Translated: CASSFNDLSYEQYF.

The chain combines TRBV4-3 with TRBJ2-3, with a weak D call TRBD2 (6 bases). Trimming left V 0 bases short and J 0 bases short, with 16 bases between. Germline loops: CDR1 LGHNA, CDR2 YSLEER. This CDR3 has 18 residues. CDR3 sequence reads: CASSQDAAGRRSTDTQYF. The CDR3 DNA is TGCGCCAGCAGCCAAGATGCGGCGGGACGTCGTAGCACAGATACGCAGTATTTT.

DNA for the CDR3: TGTGCCATCAGTGCCCGGGAAATGAACACTGAAGCTTTCTTT. Protein: CAISAREMNTEAFF. The rearrangement links TRBV10-3 to TRBJ1-1; D ambiguous. Germline V gives CDR1 ENHRY, CDR2 SYGVKD. The CDR3 runs 14 residues. V lost 4 bases to trimming and J lost 0 bases, with 9 bases between them.

The CDR3 coding sequence is TGTGCCAGCAGCCAAGATCAGAGTTATGGCTACACCTTC. Protein: CASSQDQSYGYTF. This rearrangement joins TRBV3-1 to TRBJ1-2; D unclear. V lost 0 bases and J 5 bases, leaving 7 bases between the germline ends. The germline gives CDR1 LGHDT, CDR2 YNNKEL (reference sequence). The CDR3 runs 13 residues.

The V and J genes are TRBV12-3 or TRBV12-4 and TRBJ1-5; D may be TRBD1 (6 bases). Trimming pared 1 base from V and 0 bases from J, leaving 7 bases between. The CDR3 runs to 15 residues. CDR3 loop: CASSLGTASNQPQHF. In nucleotides, the CDR3 is TGTGCCAGCAGTTTAGGGACAGCTAGCAATCAGCCCCAGCATTTT.

V usage is TRBV12-3 or TRBV12-4 and J usage is TRBJ2-2; unclear D gene. CDR3 size: 13 residues. V lost 3 bases, J lost 6 bases, and 8 bases lay in between. CDR3 DNA: TGTGCCAGCAGTTTTGGGTCTGCCGGGGAGCTGTTTTTT. Amino acid sequence: CASSFGSAGELFF.

In this sample, this clonotype is medium-sized. Here the CDR3 reads CASSQYREVSDTQYF. DNA of the CDR3: TGTGCCAGCAGCCAATATCGGGAAGTGTCGGATACGCAGTATTTT. The chain has TRBV4-2 and TRBJ2-3; D is perhaps TRBD2 (5 bases). V lost 2 bases and J 6 bases, leaving 15 bases between the germline ends. This CDR3 comprises 15 residues. Germline V lookup: CDR1 LGHNA, CDR2 YNFKEQ.